The 4 T cell receptor beta chains presented below share a single source sample, sequenced in a study of T-cell reconstitution after alpha-beta-depleted transplantation in children. TCRbeta library preparation incorporated unique molecular identifiers. TCRdb fed the PCR reads into MiXCR, producing one record per CDR3 protein. The repertoire holds about 540,000 distinct CDR3 sequences, with about a sixth as singletons. The sequencing here drew on PBMCs from the stem cell graft donor, taken from the stem cell graft. These receptors all stem from a human donor who donated a stem cell graft to a child with acute lymphoblastic leukemia.

The rearrangement uses TRBV5-5 and TRBJ2-3; TRBD2 might be the D (6 bases). Germline-derived CDR1 and CDR2 are SGHKS and YYEKEE (reference sequence). The ends were cut back, 0 bases at V and 6 bases at J, with 11 bases in the middle. The CDR3 is 14 residues long. The DNA of the CDR3 is TGTGCCAGCAGCTTGGCCGGCGGGGTCGATACGCAGTATTTT. This sequence encodes CASSLAGGVDTQYF.

This clonotype was detected a few times. The chain recombines TRBV29-1 with TRBJ2-7; D perhaps matches TRBD1 (5 bases). The CDR3 totals 12 residues. Trimming took off 7 bases at V and 1 base at J, with 11 bases between the two ends. Germline V CDR1 and CDR2: SQVTM, ANQGSEA. In DNA, the CDR3 is TGCAGCGGACAGAGCGATTCCTACGAGCAGTACTTC. Translating it yields CSGQSDSYEQYF.

CDR3 DNA: TGTGCCAGCAGTTACGGACGGTTTGAAGCTTTCTTT. It is translated as CASSYGRFEAFF. This rearrangement joins TRBV6-6 to TRBJ1-1; no clear D gene. Germline V gene data show CDR1 as MNHNY and CDR2 as SVGAGI (reference sequence). Trimming pared 2 bases from V and 7 bases from J, leaving 8 bases between. This CDR3 has 12 residues.

This chain joins TRBV7-9 and TRBJ1-1; 7 bases agree with TRBD1. The germline V gene encodes CDR1 SEHNR and CDR2 FQNEAQ (reference sequence). V lost 3 bases and J lost 8; bases outside the gene matches: 6. The CDR3 runs 13 residues. The CDR3 is CASSFRQGGEAFF. As DNA, the CDR3 is TGTGCCAGCAGCTTCCGACAGGGAGGGGAAGCTTTCTTT. The whole variable domain, remainder taken from reference TRBV7-9 and TRBJ1-1, is DTGVSQNPRHKITKRGQNVTFRCDPISEHNRLYWYRQTLGQGPEFLTYFQNEAQLEKSRLLSDRFSAERPKGSFSTLEIQRTEQGDSAMYLCASSFRQGGEAFFGQGTRLTVV.